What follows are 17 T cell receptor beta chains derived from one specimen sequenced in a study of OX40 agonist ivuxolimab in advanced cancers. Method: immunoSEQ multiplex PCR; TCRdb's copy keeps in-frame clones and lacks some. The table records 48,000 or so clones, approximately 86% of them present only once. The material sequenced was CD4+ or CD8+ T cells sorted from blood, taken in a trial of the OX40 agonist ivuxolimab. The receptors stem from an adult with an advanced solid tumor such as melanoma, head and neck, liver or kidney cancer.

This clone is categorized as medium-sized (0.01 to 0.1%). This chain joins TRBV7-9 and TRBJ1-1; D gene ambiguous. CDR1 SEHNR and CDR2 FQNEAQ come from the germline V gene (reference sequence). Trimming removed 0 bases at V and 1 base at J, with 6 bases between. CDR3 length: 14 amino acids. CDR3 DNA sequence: TGTGCCAGCAGCTTAGCGTCAGGGAACACTGAAGCTTTCTTT. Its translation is CASSLASGNTEAFF.

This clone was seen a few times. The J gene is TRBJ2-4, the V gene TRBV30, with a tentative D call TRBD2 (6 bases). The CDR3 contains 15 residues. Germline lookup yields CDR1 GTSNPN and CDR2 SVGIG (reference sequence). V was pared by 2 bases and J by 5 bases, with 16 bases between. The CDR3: CAWSQDRGNENIQYF. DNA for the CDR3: TGTGCCTGGAGTCAAGATCGGGGGAACGAAAACATTCAGTACTTC. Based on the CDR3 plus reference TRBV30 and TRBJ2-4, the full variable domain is SQTIHQWPATLVQPVGSPLSLECTVEGTSNPNLYWYRQAAGRGLQLLFYSVGIGQISSEVPQNLSASRPQDRQFILSSKKLLLSDSGFYLCAWSQDRGNENIQYFGAGTRLSVL.

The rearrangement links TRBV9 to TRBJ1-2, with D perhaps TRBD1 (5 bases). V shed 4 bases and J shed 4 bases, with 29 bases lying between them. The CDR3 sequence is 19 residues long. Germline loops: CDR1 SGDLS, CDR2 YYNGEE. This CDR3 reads CASSIYGWGGSKASYGYTF. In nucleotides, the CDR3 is TGTGCCAGCAGCATCTATGGCTGGGGGGGGTCTAAGGCCTCCTATGGCTACACCTTC.

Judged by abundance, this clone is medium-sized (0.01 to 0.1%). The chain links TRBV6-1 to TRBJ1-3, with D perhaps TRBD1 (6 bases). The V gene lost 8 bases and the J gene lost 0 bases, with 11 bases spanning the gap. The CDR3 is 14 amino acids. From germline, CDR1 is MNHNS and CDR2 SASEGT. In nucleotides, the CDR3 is TGTGCCAGCTCGACAGGTTCCTCTGGAAACACCATATATTTT. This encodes CASSTGSSGNTIYF.

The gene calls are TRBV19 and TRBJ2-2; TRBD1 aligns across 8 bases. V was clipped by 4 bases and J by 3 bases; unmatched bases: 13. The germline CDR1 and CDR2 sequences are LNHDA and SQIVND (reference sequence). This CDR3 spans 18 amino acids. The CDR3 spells CASSTRTGWWGDTGELFF. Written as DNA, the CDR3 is TGTGCCAGTAGTACCCGGACAGGGTGGTGGGGGGACACCGGGGAGCTGTTTTTT.

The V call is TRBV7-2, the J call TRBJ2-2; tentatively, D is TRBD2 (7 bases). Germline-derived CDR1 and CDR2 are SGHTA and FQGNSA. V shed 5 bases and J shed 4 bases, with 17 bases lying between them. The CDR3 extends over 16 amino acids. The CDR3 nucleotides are TGTGCCAGCAGCCCTAGGGGGGGACTTGTCACCGGGGAGCTGTTTTTT. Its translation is CASSPRGGLVTGELFF. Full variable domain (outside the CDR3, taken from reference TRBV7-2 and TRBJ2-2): GAGVSQSPSNKVTEKGKDVELRCDPISGHTALYWYRQSLGQGLEFLIYFQGNSAPDKSGLPSDRFSAERTGGSVSTLTIQRTQQEDSAVYLCASSPRGGLVTGELFFGEGSRLTVL.

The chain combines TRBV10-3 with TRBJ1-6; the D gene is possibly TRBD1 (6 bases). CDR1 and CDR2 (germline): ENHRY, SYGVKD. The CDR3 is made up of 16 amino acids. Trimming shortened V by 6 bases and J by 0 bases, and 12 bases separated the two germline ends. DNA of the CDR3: TGTGCCATCAGCCGACAGGATAGCTCCTATAATTCACCCCTCCACTTT. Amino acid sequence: CAISRQDSSYNSPLHF.

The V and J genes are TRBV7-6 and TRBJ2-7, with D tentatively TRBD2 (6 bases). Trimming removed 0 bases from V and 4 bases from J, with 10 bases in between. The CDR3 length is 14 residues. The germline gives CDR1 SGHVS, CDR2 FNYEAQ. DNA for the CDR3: TGTGCCAGCAGCTTAGCGGGGGGACTTTACGAGCAGTACTTC. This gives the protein CASSLAGGLYEQYF.

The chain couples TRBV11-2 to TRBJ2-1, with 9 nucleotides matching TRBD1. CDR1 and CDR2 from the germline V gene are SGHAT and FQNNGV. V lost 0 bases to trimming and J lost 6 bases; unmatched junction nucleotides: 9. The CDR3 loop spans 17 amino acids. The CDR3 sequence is CASSLDGDRAKGNEQFF. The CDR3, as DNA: TGTGCCAGCAGCTTAGACGGGGACAGGGCTAAGGGCAATGAGCAGTTCTTC.

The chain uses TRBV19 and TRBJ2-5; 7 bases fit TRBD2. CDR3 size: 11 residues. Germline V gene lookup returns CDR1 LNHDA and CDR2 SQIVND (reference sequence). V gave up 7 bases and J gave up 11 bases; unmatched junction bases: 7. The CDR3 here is CASTSGVHQYF. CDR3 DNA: TGTGCCAGTACTAGCGGAGTACATCAGTACTTC.

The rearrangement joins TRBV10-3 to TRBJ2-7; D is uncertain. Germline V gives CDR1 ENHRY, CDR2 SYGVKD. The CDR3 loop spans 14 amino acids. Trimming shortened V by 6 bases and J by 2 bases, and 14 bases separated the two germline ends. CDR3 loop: CAISERTDTYEQYF. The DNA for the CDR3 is TGTGCCATCAGCGAACGGACGGATACCTACGAGCAGTACTTC.

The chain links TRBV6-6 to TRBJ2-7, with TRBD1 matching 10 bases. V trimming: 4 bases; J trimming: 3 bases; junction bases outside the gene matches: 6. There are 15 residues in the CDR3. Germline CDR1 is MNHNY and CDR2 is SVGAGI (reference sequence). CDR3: CASSWPGQGIYEQYF. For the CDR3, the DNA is TGTGCCAGCAGTTGGCCGGGACAGGGGATCTACGAGCAGTACTTC.

The CDR3 spells CASSHALDTQYF. CDR3 DNA sequence: TGTGCCAGCAGCCATGCGCTAGATACGCAGTATTTT. The chain combines TRBV11-3 with TRBJ2-3; no reliable D call. V was cut by 5 bases and J by 5 bases, with 8 bases left in between. The length of the CDR3 is 12 residues. Germline V CDR1 and CDR2: SGHNT, YENEEA. Together with reference TRBV11-3 and TRBJ2-3, the CDR3 gives the full variable domain: EAGVVQSPRYKIIEKKQPVAFWCNPISGHNTLYWYLQNLGQGPELLIRYENEEAVDDSQLPKDRFSAERLKGVDSTLKIQPAELGDSAVYLCASSHALDTQYFGPGTRLTVL.

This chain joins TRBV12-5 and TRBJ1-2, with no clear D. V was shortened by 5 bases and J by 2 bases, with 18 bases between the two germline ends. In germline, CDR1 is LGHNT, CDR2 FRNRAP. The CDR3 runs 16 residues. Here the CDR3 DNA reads TGTGCTAGTGGTCCAGGCCGAACCGAAAGGAACTATGGCTACACCTTC. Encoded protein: CASGPGRTERNYGYTF.

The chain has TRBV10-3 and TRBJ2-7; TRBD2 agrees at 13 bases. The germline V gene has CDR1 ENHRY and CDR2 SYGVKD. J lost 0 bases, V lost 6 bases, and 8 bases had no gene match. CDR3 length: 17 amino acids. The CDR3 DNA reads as TGTGCCATCAGCCTCGGACTAGCGGGGGCCCTCTCCTACGAGCAGTACTTC. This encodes CAISLGLAGALSYEQYF.

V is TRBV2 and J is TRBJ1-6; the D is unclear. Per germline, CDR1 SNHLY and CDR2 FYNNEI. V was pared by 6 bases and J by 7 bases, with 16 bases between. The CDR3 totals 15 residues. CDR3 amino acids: CASRRDGRSNSPLHF. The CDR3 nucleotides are TGTGCCAGCAGGAGAGACGGTAGGAGCAATTCACCCCTCCACTTT.

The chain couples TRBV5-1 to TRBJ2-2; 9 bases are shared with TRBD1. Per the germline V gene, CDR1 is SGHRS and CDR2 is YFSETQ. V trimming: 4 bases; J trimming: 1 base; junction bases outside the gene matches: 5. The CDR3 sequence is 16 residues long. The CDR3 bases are TGCGCCAGCAGCCCCTGGACAGGGGAGAACACCGGGGAGCTGTTTTTT. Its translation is CASSPWTGENTGELFF.